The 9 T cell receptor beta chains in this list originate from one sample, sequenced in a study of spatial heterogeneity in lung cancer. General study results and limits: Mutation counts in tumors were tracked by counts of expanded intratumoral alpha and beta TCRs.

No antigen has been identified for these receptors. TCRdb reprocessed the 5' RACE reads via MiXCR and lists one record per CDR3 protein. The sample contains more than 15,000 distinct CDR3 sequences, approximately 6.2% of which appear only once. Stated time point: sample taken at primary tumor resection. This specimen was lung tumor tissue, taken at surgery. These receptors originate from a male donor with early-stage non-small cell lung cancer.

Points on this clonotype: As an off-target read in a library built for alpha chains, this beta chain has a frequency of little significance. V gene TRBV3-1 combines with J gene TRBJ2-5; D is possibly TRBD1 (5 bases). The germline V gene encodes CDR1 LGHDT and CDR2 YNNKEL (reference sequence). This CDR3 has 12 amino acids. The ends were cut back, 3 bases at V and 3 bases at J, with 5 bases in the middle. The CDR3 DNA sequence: TGTGCCAGCAGCCACAGGGAAGAGACCCAGTACTTC. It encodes CASSHREETQYF.

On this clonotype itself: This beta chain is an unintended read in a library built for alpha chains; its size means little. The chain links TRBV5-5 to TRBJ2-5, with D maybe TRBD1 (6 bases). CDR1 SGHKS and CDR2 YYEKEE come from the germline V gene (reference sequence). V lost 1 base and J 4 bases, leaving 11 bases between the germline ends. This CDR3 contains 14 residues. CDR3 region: CASSLIPRGETQYF. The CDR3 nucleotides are TGTGCCAGCAGCTTGATTCCCAGGGGAGAGACCCAGTACTTC.

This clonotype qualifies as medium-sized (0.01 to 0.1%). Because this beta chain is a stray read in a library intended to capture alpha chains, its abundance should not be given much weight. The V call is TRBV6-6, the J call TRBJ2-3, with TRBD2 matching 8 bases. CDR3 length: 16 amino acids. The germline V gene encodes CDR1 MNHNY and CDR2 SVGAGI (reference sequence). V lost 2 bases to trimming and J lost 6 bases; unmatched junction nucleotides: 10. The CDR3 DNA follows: TGTGCCAGCAGTTACCCAGGCGGGGGGAGCCTCGATACGCAGTATTTT. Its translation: CASSYPGGGSLDTQYF.

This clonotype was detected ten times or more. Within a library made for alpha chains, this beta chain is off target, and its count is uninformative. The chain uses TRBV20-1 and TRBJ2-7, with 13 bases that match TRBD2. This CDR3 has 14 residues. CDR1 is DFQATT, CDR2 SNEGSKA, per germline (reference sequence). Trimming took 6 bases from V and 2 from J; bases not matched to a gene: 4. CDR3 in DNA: TGCAGTGCCCTAGGACTAGCGGGGGCCTACGAGCAGTACTTC. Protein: CSALGLAGAYEQYF.

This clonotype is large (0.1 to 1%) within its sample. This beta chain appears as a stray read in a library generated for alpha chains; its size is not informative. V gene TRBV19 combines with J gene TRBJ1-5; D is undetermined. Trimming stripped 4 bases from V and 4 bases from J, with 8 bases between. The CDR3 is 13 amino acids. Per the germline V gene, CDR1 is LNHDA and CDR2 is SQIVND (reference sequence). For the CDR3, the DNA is TGTGCCAGTAGTAGGAGAGGGAATCAGCCCCAGCATTTT. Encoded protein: CASSRRGNQPQHF.

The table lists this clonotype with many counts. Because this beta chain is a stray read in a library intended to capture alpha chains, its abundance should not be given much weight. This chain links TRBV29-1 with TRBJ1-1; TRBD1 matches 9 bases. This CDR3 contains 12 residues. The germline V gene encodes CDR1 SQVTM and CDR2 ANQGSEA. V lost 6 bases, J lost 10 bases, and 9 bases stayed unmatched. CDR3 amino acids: CSVERTGVAAFF. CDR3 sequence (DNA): TGCAGCGTGGAGAGGACAGGGGTTGCAGCTTTCTTT.

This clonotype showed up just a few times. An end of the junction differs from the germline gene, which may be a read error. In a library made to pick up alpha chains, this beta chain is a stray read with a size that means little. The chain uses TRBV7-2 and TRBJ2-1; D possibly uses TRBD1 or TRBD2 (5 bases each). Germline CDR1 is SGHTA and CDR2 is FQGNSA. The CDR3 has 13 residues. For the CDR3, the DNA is TGTGCCAGCAGCTACTCTTCTCGGGACCCGCAAATCTTC. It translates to CASSYSSRDPQIF.

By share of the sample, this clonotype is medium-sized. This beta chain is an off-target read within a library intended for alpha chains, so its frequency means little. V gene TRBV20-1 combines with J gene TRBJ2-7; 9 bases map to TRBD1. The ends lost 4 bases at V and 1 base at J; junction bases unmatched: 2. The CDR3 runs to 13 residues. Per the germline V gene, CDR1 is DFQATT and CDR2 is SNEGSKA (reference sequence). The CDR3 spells CSAKGTGSYEQYF. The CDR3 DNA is TGCAGTGCTAAGGGGACAGGGTCCTACGAGCAGTACTTC.

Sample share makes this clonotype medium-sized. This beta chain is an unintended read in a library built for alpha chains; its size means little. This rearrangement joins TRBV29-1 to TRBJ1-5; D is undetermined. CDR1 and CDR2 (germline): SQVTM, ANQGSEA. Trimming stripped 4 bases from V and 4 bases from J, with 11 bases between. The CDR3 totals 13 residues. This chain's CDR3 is CSVVLGINQPQHF. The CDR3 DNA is TGCAGCGTTGTCCTGGGGATTAATCAGCCCCAGCATTTT.